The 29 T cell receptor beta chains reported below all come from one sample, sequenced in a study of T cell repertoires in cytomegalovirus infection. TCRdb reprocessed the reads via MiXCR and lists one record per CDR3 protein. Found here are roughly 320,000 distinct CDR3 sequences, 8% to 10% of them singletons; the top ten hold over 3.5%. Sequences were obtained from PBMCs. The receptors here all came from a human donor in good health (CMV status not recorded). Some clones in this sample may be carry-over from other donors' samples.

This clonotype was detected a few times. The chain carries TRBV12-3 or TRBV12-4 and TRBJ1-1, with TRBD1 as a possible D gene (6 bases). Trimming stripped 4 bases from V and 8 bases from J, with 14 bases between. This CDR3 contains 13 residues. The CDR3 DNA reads TGTGCCAGCAGTTGGGGACGGACAGAAGAAGCTTTCTTT. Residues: CASSWGRTEEAFF.

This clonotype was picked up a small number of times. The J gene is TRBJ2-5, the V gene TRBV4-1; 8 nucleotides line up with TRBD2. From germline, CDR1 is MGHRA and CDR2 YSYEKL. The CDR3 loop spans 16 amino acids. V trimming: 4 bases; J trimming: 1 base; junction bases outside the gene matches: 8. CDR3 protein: CASSLLSGAIQETQYF. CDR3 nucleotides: TGCGCCAGCAGCCTCCTTAGCGGGGCTATCCAAGAGACCCAGTACTTC.

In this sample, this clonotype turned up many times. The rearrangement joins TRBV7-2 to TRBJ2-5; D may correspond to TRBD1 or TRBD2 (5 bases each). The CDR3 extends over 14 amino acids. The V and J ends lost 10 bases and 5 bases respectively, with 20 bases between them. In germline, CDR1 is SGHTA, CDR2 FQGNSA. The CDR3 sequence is CATSKEGYRETQYF. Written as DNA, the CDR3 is TGTGCCACCTCAAAAGAGGGCTACAGGGAGACCCAGTACTTC.

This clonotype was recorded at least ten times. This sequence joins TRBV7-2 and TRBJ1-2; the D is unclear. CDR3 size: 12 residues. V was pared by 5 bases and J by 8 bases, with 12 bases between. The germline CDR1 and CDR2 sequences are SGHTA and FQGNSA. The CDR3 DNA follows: TGTGCCAGCAGCCCCGATGAACGGGGCTACACCTTC. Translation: CASSPDERGYTF.

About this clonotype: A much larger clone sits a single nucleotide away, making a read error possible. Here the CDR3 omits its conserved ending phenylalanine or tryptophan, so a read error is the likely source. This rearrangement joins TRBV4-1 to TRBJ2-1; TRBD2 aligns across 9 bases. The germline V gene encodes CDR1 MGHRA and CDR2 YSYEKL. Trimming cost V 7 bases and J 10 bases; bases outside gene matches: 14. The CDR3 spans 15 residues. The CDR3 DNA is TGCGCCAGCAAGAGGGAAACTAGCGGGTCTCAAGAGCAGTTCTCC. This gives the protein CASKRETSGSQEQFS.

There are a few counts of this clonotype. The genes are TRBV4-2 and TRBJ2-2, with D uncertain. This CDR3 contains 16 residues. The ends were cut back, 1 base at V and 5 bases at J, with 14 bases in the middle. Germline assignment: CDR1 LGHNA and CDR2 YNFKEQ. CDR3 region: CASSQGGGPWTGELFF. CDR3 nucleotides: TGTGCCAGCAGCCAAGGAGGTGGTCCTTGGACCGGGGAGCTGTTTTTT.

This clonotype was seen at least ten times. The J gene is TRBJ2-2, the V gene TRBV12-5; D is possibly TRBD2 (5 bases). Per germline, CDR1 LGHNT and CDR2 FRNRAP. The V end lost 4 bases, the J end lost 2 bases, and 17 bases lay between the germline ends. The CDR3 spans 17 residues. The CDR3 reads CASGSAEKDFNTGELFF. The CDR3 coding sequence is TGTGCTAGTGGTTCGGCAGAGAAGGACTTTAACACCGGGGAGCTGTTTTTT. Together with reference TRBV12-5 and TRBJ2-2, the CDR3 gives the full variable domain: DARVTQTPRHKVTEMGQEVTMRCQPILGHNTVFWYRQTMMQGLELLAYFRNRAPLDDSGMPKDRFSAEMPDATLATLKIQPSEPRDSAVYFCASGSAEKDFNTGELFFGEGSRLTVL.

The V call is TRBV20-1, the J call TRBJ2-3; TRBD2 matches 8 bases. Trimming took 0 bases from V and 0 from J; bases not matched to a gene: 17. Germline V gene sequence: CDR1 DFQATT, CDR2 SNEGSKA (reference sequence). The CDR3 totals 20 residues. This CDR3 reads CSARDQARFRLAGSTDTQYF. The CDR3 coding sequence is TGCAGTGCTAGAGATCAGGCTCGGTTTAGGCTAGCGGGCAGCACAGATACGCAGTATTTT.

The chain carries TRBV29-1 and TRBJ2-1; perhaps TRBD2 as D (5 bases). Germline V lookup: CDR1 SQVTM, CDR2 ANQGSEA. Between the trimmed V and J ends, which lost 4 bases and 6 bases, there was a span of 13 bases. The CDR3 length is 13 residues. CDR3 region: CSVVRGDGNEQFF. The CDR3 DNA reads TGCAGCGTTGTTCGGGGTGACGGCAATGAGCAGTTCTTC.

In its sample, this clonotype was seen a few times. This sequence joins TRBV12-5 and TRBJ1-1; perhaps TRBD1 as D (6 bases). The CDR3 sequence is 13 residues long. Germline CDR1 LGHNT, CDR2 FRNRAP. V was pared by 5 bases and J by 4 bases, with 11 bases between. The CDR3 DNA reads TGTGCTAGTGGTGATACAGGGACCACTGAAGCTTTCTTT. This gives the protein CASGDTGTTEAFF.

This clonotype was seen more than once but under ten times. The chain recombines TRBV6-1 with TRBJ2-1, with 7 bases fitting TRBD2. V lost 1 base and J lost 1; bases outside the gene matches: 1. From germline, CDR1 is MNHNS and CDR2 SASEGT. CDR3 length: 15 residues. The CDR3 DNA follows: TGTGCCAGCAGTGAAGAGGGACTATCCTACAATGAGCAGTTCTTC. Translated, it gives CASSEEGLSYNEQFF.

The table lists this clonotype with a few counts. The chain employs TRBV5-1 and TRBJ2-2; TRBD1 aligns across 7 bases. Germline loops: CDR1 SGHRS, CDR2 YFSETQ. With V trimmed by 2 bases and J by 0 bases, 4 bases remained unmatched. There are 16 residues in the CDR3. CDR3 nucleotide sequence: TGCGCCAGCAGCTTAACGACAGGGCCGAACACCGGGGAGCTGTTTTTT. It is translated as CASSLTTGPNTGELFF.

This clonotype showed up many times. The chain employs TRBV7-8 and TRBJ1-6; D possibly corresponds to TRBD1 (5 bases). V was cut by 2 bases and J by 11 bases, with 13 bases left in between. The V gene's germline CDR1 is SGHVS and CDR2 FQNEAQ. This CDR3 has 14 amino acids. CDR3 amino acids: CASSLSGFVAPLHF. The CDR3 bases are TGTGCCAGCAGCTTATCAGGGTTCGTAGCACCCCTCCACTTT.

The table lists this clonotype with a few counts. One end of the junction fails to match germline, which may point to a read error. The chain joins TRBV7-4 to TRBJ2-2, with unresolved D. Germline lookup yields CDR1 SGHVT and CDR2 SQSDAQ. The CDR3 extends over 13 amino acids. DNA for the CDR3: TGTGCCAGCAGGTTAGATTACACCGGGGAGCTGTTTTTT. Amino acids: CASRLDYTGELFF.

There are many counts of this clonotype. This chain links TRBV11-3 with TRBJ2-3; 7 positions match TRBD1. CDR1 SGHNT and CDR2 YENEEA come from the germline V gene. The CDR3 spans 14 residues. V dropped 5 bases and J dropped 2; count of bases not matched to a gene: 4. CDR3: CASSRDSHTDTQYF. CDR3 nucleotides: TGTGCCAGCAGCCGGGACAGCCACACAGATACGCAGTATTTT.

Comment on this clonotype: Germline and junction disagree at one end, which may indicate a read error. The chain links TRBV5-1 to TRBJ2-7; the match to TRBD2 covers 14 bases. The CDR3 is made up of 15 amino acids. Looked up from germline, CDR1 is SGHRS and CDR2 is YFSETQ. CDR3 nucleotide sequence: TGCGGCAGCAGCTCCGGACTAGCGGGAGGTTACGAGCAGTACTTC. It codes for CGSSSGLAGGYEQYF.

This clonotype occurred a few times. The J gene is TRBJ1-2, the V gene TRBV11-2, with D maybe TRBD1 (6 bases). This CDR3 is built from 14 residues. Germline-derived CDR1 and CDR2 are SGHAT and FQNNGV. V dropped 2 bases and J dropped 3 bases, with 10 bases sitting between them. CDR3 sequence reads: CASSLYGGDYGYTF. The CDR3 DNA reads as TGTGCCAGCAGCTTATACGGGGGCGACTATGGCTACACCTTC.

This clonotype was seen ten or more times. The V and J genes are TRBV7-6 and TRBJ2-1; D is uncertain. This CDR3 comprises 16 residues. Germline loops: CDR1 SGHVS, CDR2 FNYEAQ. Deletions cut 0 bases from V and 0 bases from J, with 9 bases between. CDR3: CASSLAPVSSYNEQFF. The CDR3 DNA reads TGTGCCAGCAGCTTAGCGCCGGTGAGCTCCTACAATGAGCAGTTCTTC.

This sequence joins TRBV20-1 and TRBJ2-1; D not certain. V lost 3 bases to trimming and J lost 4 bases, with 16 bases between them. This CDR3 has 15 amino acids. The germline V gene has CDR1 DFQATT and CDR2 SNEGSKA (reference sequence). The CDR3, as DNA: TGCAGTGCTAGCTCCCAGCGTTTAGGATACAATGAGCAGTTCTTC. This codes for CSASSQRLGYNEQFF.

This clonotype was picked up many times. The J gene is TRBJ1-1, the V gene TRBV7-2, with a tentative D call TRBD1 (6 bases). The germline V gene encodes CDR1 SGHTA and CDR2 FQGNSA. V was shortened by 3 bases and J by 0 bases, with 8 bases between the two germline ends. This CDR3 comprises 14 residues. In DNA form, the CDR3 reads TGTGCCAGCAGCTTTGGACAGATGAACACTGAAGCTTTCTTT. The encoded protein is CASSFGQMNTEAFF.

This CDR3 reads CASSLGLSGAEAFF. In DNA form, the CDR3 reads TGTGCCAGCAGCTTAGGACTTTCAGGAGCTGAAGCTTTCTTT. The V and J genes are TRBV7-3 and TRBJ1-1; D gene uncertain. Trimming left V 2 bases short and J 6 bases short, with 13 bases between. CDR3 size: 14 residues. Germline CDR1 is SGHTA and CDR2 is FQGTGA.

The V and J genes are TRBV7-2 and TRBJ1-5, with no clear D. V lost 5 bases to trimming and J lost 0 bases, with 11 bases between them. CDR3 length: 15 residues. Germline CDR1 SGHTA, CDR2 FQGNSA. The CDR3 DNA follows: TGTGCCAGCAGCCACACGGAAAATAGCAATCAGCCCCAGCATTTT. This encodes CASSHTENSNQPQHF.

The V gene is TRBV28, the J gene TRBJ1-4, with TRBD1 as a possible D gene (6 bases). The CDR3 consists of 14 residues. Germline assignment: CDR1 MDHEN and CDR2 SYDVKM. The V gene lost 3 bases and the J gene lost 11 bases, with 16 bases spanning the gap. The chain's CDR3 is CASSFTGSLRKLFF. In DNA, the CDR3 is TGTGCCAGCAGTTTTACAGGGTCGCTGAGGAAACTGTTTTTT.

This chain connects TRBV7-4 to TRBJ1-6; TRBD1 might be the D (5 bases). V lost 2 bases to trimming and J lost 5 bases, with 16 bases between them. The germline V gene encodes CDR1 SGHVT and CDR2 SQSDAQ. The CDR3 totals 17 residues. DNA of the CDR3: TGTGCCAGCAGCTTACGGGATACAGGAGATCATAATTCACCCCTCCACTTT. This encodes CASSLRDTGDHNSPLHF. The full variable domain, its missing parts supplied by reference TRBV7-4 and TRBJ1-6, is GAGVSQSPRYKVAKRGRDVALRCDSISGHVTLYWYRQTLGQGSEVLTYSQSDAQRDKSGRPSGRFSAERPERSVSTLKIQRTEQGDSAVYLCASSLRDTGDHNSPLHFGNGTRLTVT.

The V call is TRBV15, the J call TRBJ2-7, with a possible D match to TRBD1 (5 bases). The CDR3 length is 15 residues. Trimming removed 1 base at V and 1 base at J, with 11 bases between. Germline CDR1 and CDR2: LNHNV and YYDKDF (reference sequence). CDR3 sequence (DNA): TGTGCCACCAGCAGAGGCCCACCAGGGTCCTACGAGCAGTACTTC. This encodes CATSRGPPGSYEQYF. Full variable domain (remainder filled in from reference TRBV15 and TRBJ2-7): DAMVIQNPRYQVTQFGKPVTLSCSQTLNHNVMYWYQQKSSQAPKLLFHYYDKDFNNEADTPDNFQSRRPNTSFCFLDIRSPGLGDTAMYLCATSRGPPGSYEQYFGPGTRLTVT.

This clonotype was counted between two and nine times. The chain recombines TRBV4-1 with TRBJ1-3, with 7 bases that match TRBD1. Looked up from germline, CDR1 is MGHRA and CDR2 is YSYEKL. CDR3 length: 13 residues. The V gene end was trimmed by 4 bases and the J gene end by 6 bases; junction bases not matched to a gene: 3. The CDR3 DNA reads TGCGCCAGCAGCCGGGACAGAGTAAACACCATATATTTT. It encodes CASSRDRVNTIYF.

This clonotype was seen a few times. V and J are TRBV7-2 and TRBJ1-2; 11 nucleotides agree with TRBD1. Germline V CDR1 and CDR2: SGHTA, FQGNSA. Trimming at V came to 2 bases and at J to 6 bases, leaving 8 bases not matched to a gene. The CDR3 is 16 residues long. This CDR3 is CASSLKDRGRVHGYTF. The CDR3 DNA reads TGTGCCAGCAGCTTAAAGGACAGGGGGCGAGTCCATGGCTACACCTTC.

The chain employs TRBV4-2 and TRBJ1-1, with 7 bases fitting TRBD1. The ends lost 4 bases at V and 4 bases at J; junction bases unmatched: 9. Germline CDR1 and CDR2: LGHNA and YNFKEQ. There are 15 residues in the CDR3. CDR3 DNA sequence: TGTGCCAGCAGCCCCCCCGACAGGGCGGGCACTGAAGCTTTCTTT. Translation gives CASSPPDRAGTEAFF.

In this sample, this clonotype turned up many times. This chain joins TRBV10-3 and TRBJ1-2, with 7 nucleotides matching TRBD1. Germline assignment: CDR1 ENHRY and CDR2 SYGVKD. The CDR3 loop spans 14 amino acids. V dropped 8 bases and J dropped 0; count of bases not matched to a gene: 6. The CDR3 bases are TGTGCCATCGGGTGGCAGGGGGCTAACTATGGCTACACCTTC. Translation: CAIGWQGANYGYTF.